These 14 T cell receptor beta chains came from one sample sequenced in a study of T cells in Graves' hyperthyroidism and ophthalmopathy. The CDR3 regions of TCR beta were amplified from RNA transcripts. A first-round RT-PCR of the TCR CDR3 used the HTBI primer set. Via MiXCR, TCRdb re-called the multiplex PCR reads, giving one row per CDR3 protein. The sample has 150,000 to 200,000 distinct CDR3 sequences; approximately 17% are singletons. The specimen sequenced was blood. The receptors shown here come from a woman aged 45-65 years with Graves' hyperthyroidism.

On this clonotype: At one end the junction does not follow the germline gene, possibly because of a read error. The chain links TRBV20-1 to TRBJ1-1; D not resolved. Germline CDR1 reads DFQATT; CDR2 reads SNEGSKA (reference sequence). The CDR3 spans 15 residues. CDR3 in DNA: TGCAGTGCTAGAGACACGTCTCATTGGAACACTGGAGCTTTCTTT. It codes for CSARDTSHWNTGAFF.

Many counts were recorded for this clonotype. The V and J genes are TRBV20-1 and TRBJ1-1, with D unresolved. V was clipped by 6 bases and J by 0 bases, with 11 bases between them. Germline assignment: CDR1 DFQATT and CDR2 SNEGSKA (reference sequence). The CDR3 runs to 13 residues. The CDR3 loop reads CSARLRVNTEAFF. The CDR3, as DNA: TGCAGTGCAAGACTAAGGGTGAACACTGAAGCTTTCTTT.

With respect to this clonotype: A much larger clonotype is one base distant, so this may be a read error. The rearrangement links TRBV5-1 to TRBJ1-1; TRBD1 agrees at 8 bases. With V trimmed by 5 bases and J by 1 base, 1 base remained unmatched. The CDR3 has 13 amino acids. From germline, CDR1 is SGHRS and CDR2 YFSETQ. As DNA, the CDR3 is TGCGCCAGCAGGGACAGGGCGAACACTGAAGCTTTCTTT. It encodes CASRDRANTEAFF.

This clonotype has a count of ten or more. The rearrangement uses TRBV6-2 or TRBV6-3 and TRBJ2-2; TRBD2 agrees at 7 bases. The V segment lost 6 bases and the J segment 7 bases; nucleotides outside the gene matches: 11. Germline values: CDR1 MNHEY, CDR2 SVGEGT. CDR3 length equals 15 residues. Here the CDR3 DNA reads TGTGCCAGCAGGGCGGGGGAGCGACCTGTCGGGGAGCTGTTTTTT. Its translation: CASRAGERPVGELFF.

The chain joins TRBV20-1 to TRBJ1-2; maybe TRBD1 (5 bases). The length of the CDR3 is 14 residues. V was pared by 0 bases and J by 2 bases, with 10 bases between. The V gene's germline CDR1 is DFQATT and CDR2 SNEGSKA (reference sequence). This chain's CDR3 is CSARDFWGNYGYTF. DNA of the CDR3: TGCAGTGCTAGAGATTTCTGGGGGAACTATGGCTACACCTTC.

Ten or more counts support this clonotype. CDR3: CASRNPRGAGRTDTQYF. The CDR3 bases are TGTGCCAGCAGAAACCCCCGTGGGGCGGGGAGGACAGATACGCAGTATTTT. The chain couples TRBV6-2 or TRBV6-3 to TRBJ2-3; weak D call: TRBD2 (6 bases). The CDR3 totals 17 residues. Trimming took 6 bases from V and 3 from J, leaving 22 bases between them. The germline CDR1 and CDR2 sequences are MNHEY and SVGEGT.

This clonotype was observed a handful of times. This chain uses TRBV9 with TRBJ2-5, with TRBD2 matching 8 bases. The trim removed 4 bases at V and 4 bases at J, leaving 9 bases unmatched. CDR3 size: 15 residues. CDR1 is SGDLS and CDR2 is YYNGEE in the germline V gene. The CDR3 coding sequence is TGTGCCAGCAGCCCCGGGGGGGATGTGGTAGAGACCCAGTACTTC. Translated: CASSPGGDVVETQYF.

This clonotype was counted at least ten times. The V call is TRBV27, the J call TRBJ2-1; D gene unclear. Germline loops: CDR1 MNHEY, CDR2 SMNVEV (reference sequence). With 3 bases removed from V and 0 bases from J, the gap between germline ends came to 9 bases. This CDR3 comprises 15 residues. The CDR3 sequence is CASSFVPSSYNEQFF. CDR3 in DNA: TGTGCCAGCAGTTTTGTCCCGAGCTCCTACAATGAGCAGTTCTTC.

The table lists this clonotype with many counts. The rearrangement uses TRBV7-3 and TRBJ1-2; 12 nucleotides line up with TRBD1. The CDR3 is 18 residues long. Germline V gives CDR1 SGHTA, CDR2 FQGTGA. V was clipped by 1 base and J by 2 bases; unmatched bases: 8. The CDR3 reads CASSLKGTGGFKNYGYTF. CDR3 DNA sequence: TGTGCCAGCAGCTTAAAAGGGACAGGGGGCTTTAAGAACTATGGCTACACCTTC.

This clonotype appeared many times. V usage is TRBV10-3 and J usage is TRBJ2-7; D is perhaps TRBD2 (5 bases). The V gene's germline CDR1 is ENHRY and CDR2 SYGVKD. This CDR3 is 13 amino acids long. V lost 3 bases and J 1 base, leaving 7 bases between the germline ends. The chain's CDR3 is CAISDDYSYEQYF. CDR3 coding DNA: TGTGCCATCAGTGATGACTATTCCTACGAGCAGTACTTC.

In its sample, this clonotype was seen many times. The rearrangement links TRBV11-2 to TRBJ1-1, with unresolved D. The V gene's germline CDR1 is SGHAT and CDR2 FQNNGV. CDR3 length: 13 residues. V lost 3 bases and J 0 bases, leaving 5 bases between the germline ends. CDR3 sequence (DNA): TGTGCCAGCAGCTTGAACTTGAACACTGAAGCTTTCTTT. As protein: CASSLNLNTEAFF. The whole variable domain, filled in from reference TRBV11-2 and TRBJ1-1, reads EAGVAQSPRYKIIEKRQSVAFWCNPISGHATLYWYQQILGQGPKLLIQFQNNGVVDDSQLPKDRFSAERLKGVDSTLKIQPAKLEDSAVYLCASSLNLNTEAFFGQGTRLTVV.

The rearrangement links TRBV9 to TRBJ1-3; D gene uncertain. This CDR3 spans 15 amino acids. Trimming took off 0 bases at V and 2 bases at J, with 9 bases between the two ends. The germline gives CDR1 SGDLS, CDR2 YYNGEE. Written as DNA, the CDR3 is TGTGCCAGCAGCGTAGGAATGGAGGCTGGAAACACCATATATTTT. This codes for CASSVGMEAGNTIYF.

Concerning this clonotype itself: A read error is possible here, since a much larger clone lies one base away. The chain uses TRBV2 and TRBJ2-7; no firm D call. In germline, CDR1 is SNHLY, CDR2 FYNNEI. Trimming took off 5 bases at V and 9 bases at J, with 14 bases between the two ends. This CDR3 is 12 amino acids long. In nucleotides, the CDR3 is TGTGCCAGCAGTCCCGGAATAGCAGCGCAGTACTTC. Protein sequence: CASSPGIAAQYF. Filled out from reference TRBV2 and TRBJ2-7, the complete variable domain reads EPEVTQTPSHQVTQMGQEVILRCVPISNHLYFYWYRQILGQKVEFLVSFYNNEISEKSEIFDDQFSVERPDGSNFTLKIRSTKLEDSAMYFCASSPGIAAQYFGPGTRLTVT.

This clonotype came up a few times. This chain links TRBV4-1 with TRBJ1-6; perhaps TRBD1 as D (6 bases). CDR1 is MGHRA, CDR2 YSYEKL, per germline. The CDR3 contains 13 residues. V lost 0 bases and J lost 14, with 11 bases in between. CDR3 residues: CASSQDRRTALHF. The CDR3 nucleotides read TGCGCCAGCAGCCAAGATAGGCGGACAGCCCTCCACTTT.